The source of this T cell receptor (beta chain) is a study of metastatic and nonmetastatic thyroid tumors. The study's findings and limits: Versus benign nodules, malignant thyroid tumors reportedly had significantly higher TCR beta diversity, in blood and tumor.

Ten or more counts support this clone. Its antigen is as yet unknown. In the authors' workflow: The study took CDR3 differences across clinicopathological groups and made a distant-metastasis classifier for papillary thyroid cancer from them. TCRdb called clones again from the PCR reads with MiXCR. In this record, the V and J calls reflect TCRdb's handling and not the investigators' own analysis. Found here are tens of thousands of clones, about 20% of them singletons; the top ten hold roughly two fifths. V was pared by 4 bases and J by 12 bases, with 9 bases of the junction left unmatched. The V gene's germline CDR1 is SGHRS and CDR2 YFSETQ. The CDR3 extends over 15 amino acids. There were no patients who had received any treatment before thyroid surgery.

This sequence was found in a female donor with papillary thyroid cancer or a benign thyroid nodule (not recorded which). Some clones in this sample may be carry-over from other donors' samples. The source material was blood. This chain uses TRBV5-1 with TRBJ2-1, with 14 bases identical to TRBD2. CDR3 amino acids: CASSAGTSGRGGQFF. In DNA, the CDR3 is TGCGCCAGCAGCGCCGGGACTAGCGGGAGAGGTGGGCAGTTCTTC.